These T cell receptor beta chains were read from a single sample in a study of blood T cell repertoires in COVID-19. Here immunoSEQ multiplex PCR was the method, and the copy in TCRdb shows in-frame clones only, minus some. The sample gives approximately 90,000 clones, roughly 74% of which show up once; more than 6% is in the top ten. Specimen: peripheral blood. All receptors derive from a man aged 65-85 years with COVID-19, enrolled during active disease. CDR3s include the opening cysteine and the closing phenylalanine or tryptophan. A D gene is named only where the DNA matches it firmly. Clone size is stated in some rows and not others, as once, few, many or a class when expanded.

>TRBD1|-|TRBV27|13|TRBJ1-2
CASRLQGADGYTF
TGTGCCAGCAGACTACAGGGGGCAGATGGCTACACCTTC
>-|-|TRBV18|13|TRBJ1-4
CASSSRHQDELFF
TGTGCCAGCTCATCCCGGCACCAGGATGAACTGTTTTTT
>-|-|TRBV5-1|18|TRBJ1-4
CASSSFQSGGTTNEKLFF
TGCGCCAGCAGTTCGTTTCAGTCGGGGGGCACAACTAATGAAAAACTGTTTTTT
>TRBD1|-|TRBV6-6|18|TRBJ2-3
CASSLTWTGGVGTDTQYF
TGTGCCAGCAGTCTCACCTGGACAGGGGGCGTGGGCACAGATACGCAGTATTTT
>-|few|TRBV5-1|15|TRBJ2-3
CASSLWAGLTDTQYF
TGCGCCAGCAGCTTGTGGGCCGGCTTAACAGATACGCAGTATTTT
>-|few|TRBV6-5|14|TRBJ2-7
CASSYRGRSYEQYF
TGTGCCAGCAGTTACAGGGGCAGATCCTACGAGCAGTACTTC
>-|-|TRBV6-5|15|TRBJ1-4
CASSHRASSGEKLFF
TGTGCCAGCAGTCACAGGGCCTCCTCGGGAGAAAAACTGTTTTTT
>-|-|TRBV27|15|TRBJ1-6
CASSFGNRVGSPLHF
TGTGCCAGCAGTTTTGGAAACAGGGTGGGATCACCCCTCCACTTT
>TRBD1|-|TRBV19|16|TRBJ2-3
CASSIRGTGGTDTQYF
TGTGCCAGTAGTATTAGAGGGACAGGAGGGACAGATACGCAGTATTTT
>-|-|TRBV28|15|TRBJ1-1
CASTTGGGWNTEAFF
TGTGCCAGCACCACAGGTGGGGGGTGGAACACTGAAGCTTTCTTT
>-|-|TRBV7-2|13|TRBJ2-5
CASTKAQGETQYF
TGTGCCAGCACTAAGGCGCAGGGAGAGACCCAGTACTTC
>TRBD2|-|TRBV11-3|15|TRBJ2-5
CASSLFSGSRETQYF
TGTGCCAGCAGCTTATTTAGCGGGAGCAGGGAGACCCAGTACTTC
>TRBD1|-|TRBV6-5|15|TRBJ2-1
CASSYRQGAPNEQFF
TGTGCCAGCAGTTACCGACAGGGGGCGCCCAATGAGCAGTTCTTC
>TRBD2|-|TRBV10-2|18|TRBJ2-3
CASRGTSGGSSSTDTQYF
TGCGCCAGCAGAGGGACTAGCGGGGGGTCTTCAAGCACAGATACGCAGTATTTT
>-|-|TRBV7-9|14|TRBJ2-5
CASSDRQEVETQYF
TGTGCCAGCAGCGATCGACAGGAGGTGGAGACCCAGTACTTC
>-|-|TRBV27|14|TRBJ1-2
CASSLGGTNYGYTF
TGTGCCAGCAGTTTGGGAGGGACTAACTATGGCTACACCTTC
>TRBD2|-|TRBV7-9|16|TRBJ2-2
CASSLWRGANTGELFF
TGTGCCAGCAGCCTGTGGCGGGGGGCGAACACCGGGGAGCTGTTTTTT
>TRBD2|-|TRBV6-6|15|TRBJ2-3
CASSYPLAGTDTQYF
TGTGCCAGCAGTTACCCGCTAGCGGGCACAGATACGCAGTATTTT
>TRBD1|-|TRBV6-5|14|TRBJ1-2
CASTRGTGNYGYTF
TGTGCCAGCACCCGAGGGACAGGCAACTATGGCTACACCTTC
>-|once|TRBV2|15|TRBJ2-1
CASRSTDHSRNEQFF
TGTGCCAGCAGGTCGACAGACCACTCTAGAAATGAGCAGTTCTTC
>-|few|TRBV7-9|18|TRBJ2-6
CASSAQTGLGSGANVLTF
TGTGCCAGCAGCGCCCAGACAGGTCTAGGCTCTGGGGCCAACGTCCTGACTTTC
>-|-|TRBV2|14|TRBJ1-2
CASSERERFYGYTF
TGTGCCAGCAGTGAACGGGAGCGCTTCTATGGCTACACCTTC
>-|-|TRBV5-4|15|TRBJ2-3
CASSLIFPGTDTQYF
TGTGCCAGCAGCTTGATATTCCCGGGCACAGATACGCAGTATTTT
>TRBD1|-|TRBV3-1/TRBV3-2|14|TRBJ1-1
CASSLRGLGAEAFF
TGTGCCAGCAGCCTCAGGGGGCTAGGGGCTGAAGCTTTCTTT
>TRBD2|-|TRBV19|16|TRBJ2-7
CASSPSPLAGSYEQYF
TGTGCCAGTAGTCCGTCGCCGCTAGCGGGGTCCTACGAGCAGTACTTC
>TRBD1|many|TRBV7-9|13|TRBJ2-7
CASTRQGFHEQYF
TGTGCCAGCACCCGACAGGGTTTCCACGAGCAGTACTTC
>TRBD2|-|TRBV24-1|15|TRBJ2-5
CATSDSRLAGETQYF
TGTGCCACCAGTGATTCTCGCCTAGCGGGAGAGACCCAGTACTTC
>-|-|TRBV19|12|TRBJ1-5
CASTVSNQPQHF
TGTGCCAGTACGGTAAGCAATCAGCCCCAGCATTTT